These 22 T cell receptor beta chains originate from one sample sequenced in a study of T cell clonotyping in hematopoietic cell transplantation. The method was immunoSEQ multiplex PCR; TCRdb's version includes in-frame clones alone and lacks a portion of them. The repertoire consists of some 40,000 clones, with around 84% occurring once and the leading ten covering approximately 3%. Time point indicated: recipient sample about 28 days before transplant, after cytoreduction. Sequences were derived from peripheral blood mononuclear cells, sampled before stem cell transplant. These TCRs come from a man aged 55-75 years with acute myeloid leukemia. Some clones in this sample may be carry-over from other donors' samples.

The chain recombines TRBV6-5 with TRBJ2-7; D not resolved. The CDR3 is 13 residues long. V lost 4 bases to trimming and J lost 2 bases, with 9 bases between them. Germline V gene lookup returns CDR1 MNHEY and CDR2 SVGAGI. The chain's CDR3 is CASSFGPAYEQYF. In DNA form, the CDR3 reads TGTGCCAGCAGTTTTGGGCCGGCCTACGAGCAGTACTTC.

A single count supports this clone. The rearrangement joins TRBV14 to TRBJ1-2, with D hard to call. Trimming pared 1 base from V and 4 bases from J, leaving 10 bases between. The germline gives CDR1 SGHDN, CDR2 FVKESK. The CDR3 has 14 residues. The CDR3 DNA is TGTGCCAGCAGCCAAGGGGCCGGGTTCTATGGCTACACCTTC. This sequence encodes CASSQGAGFYGYTF.

CDR3 residues: CASSPPRHLYGYTF. DNA of the CDR3: TGTGCCAGTAGTCCCCCTCGTCACCTCTATGGCTACACCTTC. V usage is TRBV19 and J usage is TRBJ1-2; D is unresolved. Per the germline V gene, CDR1 is LNHDA and CDR2 is SQIVND (reference sequence). This CDR3 is 14 amino acids long. Between the trimmed V and J ends, which lost 5 bases and 4 bases, there was a span of 14 bases.

The rearrangement joins TRBV5-1 to TRBJ1-1, with D uncertain. V lost 2 bases and J 4 bases, leaving 12 bases between the germline ends. The CDR3 length is 14 residues. Germline CDR1 and CDR2: SGHRS and YFSETQ. CDR3 DNA: TGCGCCAGCAGCTTAAATGGCCGGCTCACTGAAGCTTTCTTT. It encodes CASSLNGRLTEAFF.

The V call is TRBV27, the J call TRBJ1-2, with a possible D match to TRBD1 (6 bases). The CDR3 has 15 residues. Trimming left V 5 bases short and J 4 bases short, with 17 bases between. Germline loops: CDR1 MNHEY, CDR2 SMNVEV (reference sequence). CDR3 nucleotide sequence: TGTGCCAGCAGTCCCACCCCCAGGGGAGCCTATGGCTACACCTTC. It translates to CASSPTPRGAYGYTF.

The J gene is TRBJ2-5, the V gene TRBV19, with D maybe TRBD2 (5 bases). The CDR3 has 15 residues. V was pared by 6 bases and J by 4 bases, with 18 bases between. Germline CDR1 and CDR2: LNHDA and SQIVND (reference sequence). The DNA for the CDR3 is TGTGCCAGTAGGCGGACTTCTATCTCGTCAGAGACCCAGTACTTC. Translated, it gives CASRRTSISSETQYF.

This clone was counted once. The gene calls are TRBV29-1 and TRBJ1-3, with a tentative D call TRBD1 (6 bases). The CDR3 totals 14 residues. Trimming shortened V by 4 bases and J by 1 base, and 11 bases separated the two germline ends. Germline V gives CDR1 SQVTM, CDR2 ANQGSEA. As DNA, the CDR3 is TGCAGCGTTGGGCAGGGGACTTCTGGAAACACCATATATTTT. Protein: CSVGQGTSGNTIYF.

The rearrangement links TRBV10-3 to TRBJ1-4; 7 nucleotides line up with TRBD1. The CDR3 runs to 14 residues. Trimming took 8 bases from V and 6 from J; bases not matched to a gene: 9. Germline V CDR1 and CDR2: ENHRY, SYGVKD. This chain's CDR3 is CAIRGGDRDEKLFF. The CDR3 DNA reads as TGTGCCATCCGGGGAGGGGACAGAGATGAAAAACTGTTTTTT.

V is TRBV27 and J is TRBJ1-2; D gene ambiguous. The CDR3 sequence is 16 residues long. The germline V gene encodes CDR1 MNHEY and CDR2 SMNVEV (reference sequence). Trimming stripped 5 bases from V and 3 bases from J, with 19 bases between. CDR3 region: CASSTVTGQSHYGYTF. CDR3 DNA: TGTGCCAGCAGTACAGTGACCGGGCAAAGTCACTATGGCTACACCTTC.

The V call is TRBV5-7, the J call TRBJ1-3; unclear D gene. TRBV5-7 has ORF status, its function being uncertain. CDR3 length: 15 residues. V was clipped by 1 base and J by 0 bases, with 8 bases between them. The CDR3 nucleotides are TGTGCCAGCAGCTTGAGGGCAGACTCTGGAAACACCATATATTTT. It is translated as CASSLRADSGNTIYF.

The J gene is TRBJ2-1, the V gene TRBV4-2; 9 bases are shared with TRBD2. The CDR3 consists of 18 residues. Losses at the gene ends were 2 bases for V and 4 bases for J; bases not matched to a gene: 12. Germline V gives CDR1 LGHNA, CDR2 YNFKEQ. The CDR3: CASSQTLLSGGNYNEQFF. In nucleotides, the CDR3 is TGTGCCAGCAGCCAAACCCTTCTTAGCGGGGGAAATTACAATGAGCAGTTCTTC.

The chain has TRBV6-6 and TRBJ1-3; 8 nucleotides match TRBD1. J gave up 1 base and V 6 bases, and 8 bases lay outside the gene matches. The CDR3 consists of 16 residues. Germline lookup yields CDR1 MNHNY and CDR2 SVGAGI (reference sequence). The CDR3, as DNA: TGTGCCAGCAGGGCCAGGGGGCTTATGTCTGGAAACACCATATATTTT. It is translated as CASRARGLMSGNTIYF.

This sequence joins TRBV4-2 and TRBJ1-2; D is uncertain. Trimming took off 0 bases at V and 3 bases at J, with 17 bases between the two ends. The CDR3 totals 17 residues. CDR1 and CDR2 from the germline V gene are LGHNA and YNFKEQ. The CDR3 protein is CASSQESVSASYYGYTF. CDR3 sequence (DNA): TGTGCCAGCAGCCAAGAATCGGTCTCGGCCTCTTACTATGGCTACACCTTC.

For the CDR3, the DNA is TGTGCCAGCAGTTTATCCGACAGGAGGACTGAAGCTTTCTTT. Its translation: CASSLSDRRTEAFF. This sequence joins TRBV28 and TRBJ1-1, with TRBD1 as a possible D gene (6 bases). CDR1 and CDR2 from the germline V gene are MDHEN and SYDVKM. V dropped 1 base and J dropped 5 bases, with 11 bases sitting between them. The CDR3 runs 14 residues.

The chain links TRBV7-9 to TRBJ1-4, with 11 bases aligning to TRBD1. CDR3 length: 17 residues. In germline, CDR1 is SEHNR, CDR2 FQNEAQ (reference sequence). With 1 base clipped from V and 6 bases from J, the junction kept 7 bases outside the gene matches. CDR3 sequence (DNA): TGTGCCAGCAGCTTAGGGACTCCGGGACAGGGGGATGAAAAACTGTTTTTT. Its protein product is CASSLGTPGQGDEKLFF.

The genes are TRBV7-2 and TRBJ2-7, with D possibly matching TRBD1 (5 bases). Germline CDR1 SGHTA, CDR2 FQGNSA. CDR3 length: 14 amino acids. Between the trimmed V and J ends, which lost 1 base and 0 bases, there was a span of 7 bases. The CDR3 region has the DNA TGTGCCAGCAGCTTAGTCAGGGTCTCCTACGAGCAGTACTTC. Translated, it gives CASSLVRVSYEQYF.

This chain uses TRBV5-1 with TRBJ1-5; 9 bases are a match to TRBD1. Trimming removed 2 bases from V and 4 bases from J; junction bases left unmatched: 4. The CDR3 has 15 amino acids. Germline lookup yields CDR1 SGHRS and CDR2 YFSETQ. CDR3 DNA sequence: TGCGCCAGCAGCTTCGGGACAGGGCATAATCAGCCCCAGCATTTT. Encoded protein: CASSFGTGHNQPQHF.

The chain combines TRBV5-1 with TRBJ2-1; a weak D match, TRBD1 (6 bases). Germline-derived CDR1 and CDR2 are SGHRS and YFSETQ. V gave up 4 bases and J gave up 0 bases, with 11 bases separating them. The length of the CDR3 is 15 residues. CDR3 sequence: CASSPSTGSYNEQFF. The DNA of the CDR3 is TGCGCCAGCAGCCCCTCGACAGGCTCCTACAATGAGCAGTTCTTC.

The rearrangement links TRBV4-3 to TRBJ2-7; the D call may be TRBD1 or TRBD2 (6 bases each). This CDR3 has 13 amino acids. Trimming took off 3 bases at V and 7 bases at J, with 13 bases between the two ends. Germline CDR1 LGHNA, CDR2 YSLEER. The CDR3 region is CASSQFRGREQYF. For the CDR3, the DNA is TGCGCCAGCAGCCAGTTTCGGGGGCGAGAGCAGTACTTC.

The chain joins TRBV30 to TRBJ2-2; D might be TRBD1 (5 bases). V was shortened by 3 bases and J by 7 bases, with 15 bases between the two germline ends. Per germline, CDR1 GTSNPN and CDR2 SVGIG (reference sequence). The CDR3 loop spans 14 amino acids. CDR3 loop: CAWSTGVGVGELFF. The DNA for the CDR3 is TGTGCCTGGAGCACAGGTGTTGGAGTCGGGGAGCTGTTTTTT.

The V gene is TRBV7-2, the J gene TRBJ2-2; perhaps TRBD1 as D (5 bases). The germline V and J ends were trimmed by 3 bases and 0 bases, with 11 bases remaining between them. There are 16 residues in the CDR3. Germline V gene lookup returns CDR1 SGHTA and CDR2 FQGNSA. The CDR3 DNA follows: TGTGCCAGCAGCTTCCAACAGGTCCCGAACACCGGGGAGCTGTTTTTT. Translating gives CASSFQQVPNTGELFF.

The chain carries TRBV19 and TRBJ1-2, with TRBD1 matching 8 bases. The germline CDR1 and CDR2 sequences are LNHDA and SQIVND (reference sequence). This CDR3 spans 16 amino acids. The V segment lost 5 bases and the J segment 4 bases; nucleotides outside the gene matches: 12. The CDR3 region has the DNA TGTGCCAGTAGTTCTACCTTACATACAGGGGGCTATGGCTACACCTTC. It codes for CASSSTLHTGGYGYTF.